The 3 T cell receptor beta chains reported below all come from one sample, sequenced in a study of shared clonotypes between healthy human individuals. Clones were read by immunoSEQ multiplex PCR, and TCRdb kept only the in-frame ones, dropping some. The sample holds over 2 million clones, approximately 94% seen once. CD45RO-negative, CCR7-positively selected cells formed the naive CD8 fraction, excluding terminally differentiated effector memory CD45RA+ cells. Sequenced material: naive CD8+ T cells sorted from blood. These receptor sequences come from a man in his late teens or twenties in good health.

J is TRBJ1-4 and V is TRBV5-4, with D possibly being TRBD1 (5 bases). The ends were cut back, 6 bases at V and 5 bases at J, with 17 bases in the middle. Germline lookup yields CDR1 SGHNT and CDR2 YYREEE (reference sequence). The CDR3 consists of 15 residues. Here the CDR3 reads CASTLGGAGNEKLFF. CDR3 nucleotides: TGTGCCAGCACCCTCGGCGGAGCAGGGAATGAAAAACTGTTTTTT.

A remark on this clone: Other DNA sequences within the sample encode an identical CDR3. In DNA, the CDR3 is TGTGCCAGCAGTTACAGCAGTTCGGGGGAGCAGTACTTC. Its translation: CASSYSSSGEQYF. This sequence joins TRBV6-5 and TRBJ2-7; possible D gene TRBD2, 5 bases. Trimming left V 2 bases short and J 7 bases short, with 12 bases between. Germline CDR1 MNHEY, CDR2 SVGAGI. The CDR3 has 13 amino acids.

The rearrangement uses TRBV5-1 and TRBJ2-5, with D possibly being TRBD1 (7 bases). The germline V gene encodes CDR1 SGHRS and CDR2 YFSETQ. The CDR3 runs 12 residues. V lost 7 bases and J lost 2, with 9 bases in between. Here the CDR3 reads CASAGGQETQYF. CDR3 in DNA: TGCGCCAGCGCAGGGGGGCAAGAGACCCAGTACTTC.